The source of this TCR beta chain is a study of T cells after yellow fever vaccination. General observations from the study: A small share of clonotypes appeared in both CD4 and CD8 compartments.

Template switching by 5'RACE produced TCR cDNA, adding a universal primer site and UMIs. TCRdb re-derived calls from the 5' RACE reads in MiXCR, one entry per CDR3 protein. The table shows tens of thousands of distinct CDR3 sequences, with about an eighth occurring only once. CDR3 length equals 13 residues. CDR1 is MDHEN and CDR2 is SYDVKM in the germline V gene. The ends were cut back, 2 bases at V and 13 bases at J, with 15 bases in the middle. The gene calls are TRBV28 and TRBJ2-4; D uncertain. The sample was CD8+ T cells not binding an NS4B(214-222) dextramer, sorted from PBMCs, taken roughly 20 days after the first yellow fever vaccination. The receptor comes from a man aged 18 to 35 who received the YFV17D yellow fever vaccine. DNA of the CDR3: TGTGCCAGCAGTTTAGTGCCCAGTGGGCTACAGTACTTC. Its protein is CASSLVPSGLQYF.